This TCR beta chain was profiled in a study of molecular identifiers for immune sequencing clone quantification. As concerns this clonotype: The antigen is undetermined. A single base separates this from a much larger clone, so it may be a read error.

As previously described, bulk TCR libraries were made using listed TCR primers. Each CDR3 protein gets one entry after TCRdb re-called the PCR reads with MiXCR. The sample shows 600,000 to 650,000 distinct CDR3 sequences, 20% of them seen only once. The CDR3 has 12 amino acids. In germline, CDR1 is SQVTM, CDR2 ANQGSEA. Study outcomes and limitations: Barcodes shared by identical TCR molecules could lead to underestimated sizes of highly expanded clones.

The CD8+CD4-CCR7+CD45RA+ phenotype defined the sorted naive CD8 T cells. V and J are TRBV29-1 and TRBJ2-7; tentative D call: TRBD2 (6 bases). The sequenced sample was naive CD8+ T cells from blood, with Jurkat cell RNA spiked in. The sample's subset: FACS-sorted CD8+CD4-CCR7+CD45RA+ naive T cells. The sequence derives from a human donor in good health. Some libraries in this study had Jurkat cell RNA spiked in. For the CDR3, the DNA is TGCAGCGTTGGGGACTGGGGGGACGAGCAGCACTTC. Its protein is CSVGDWGDEQHF.